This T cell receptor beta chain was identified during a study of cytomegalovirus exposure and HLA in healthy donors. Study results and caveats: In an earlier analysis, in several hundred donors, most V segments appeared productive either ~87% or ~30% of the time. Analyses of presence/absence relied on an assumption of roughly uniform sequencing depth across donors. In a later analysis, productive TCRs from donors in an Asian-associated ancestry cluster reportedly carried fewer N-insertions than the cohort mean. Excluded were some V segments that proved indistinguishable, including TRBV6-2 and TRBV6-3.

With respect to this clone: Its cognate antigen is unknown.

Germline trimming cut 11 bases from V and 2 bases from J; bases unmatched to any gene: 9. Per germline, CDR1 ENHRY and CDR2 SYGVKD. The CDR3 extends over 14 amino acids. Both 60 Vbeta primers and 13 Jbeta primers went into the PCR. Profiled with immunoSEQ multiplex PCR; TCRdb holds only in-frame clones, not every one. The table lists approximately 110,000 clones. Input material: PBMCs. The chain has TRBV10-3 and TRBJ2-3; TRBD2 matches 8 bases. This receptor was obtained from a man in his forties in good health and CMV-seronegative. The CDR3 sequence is CAHSGGAPTDTQYF. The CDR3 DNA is TGTGCCCACTCCGGGGGGGCCCCCACAGATACGCAGTATTTT.